A selection of T cell receptor beta chains follows, all from one sample in a study of T cell repertoires and HLA-DP antigens. These receptors lack a known antigen. Measured with immunoSEQ multiplex PCR; TCRdb has only the in-frame clones, and not every one. Altogether 65,000 to 95,000 clones are present, around 80% being singletons, with the ten largest covering roughly 1.5%. The sequencing input was CD4+ T cells from PBMCs. Receptor source: a man aged 55-75 years in good health and CMV-seronegative. Both conserved end residues are part of each CDR3. D genes are given only for firm matches. Clone size appears in some rows only: once, few, many, or a class for an expanded clone.

V gene	D gene	J gene	clone size	CDR3 protein	CDR3 DNA
TRBV5-4	TRBD1	TRBJ2-6	few	CASSARGPGANVLTF	TGTGCCAGCAGCGCCAGGGGGCCTGGGGCCAACGTCCTGACTTTC
TRBV27	TRBD1	TRBJ1-1	few	CASHPQGGLLRTEAFF	TGTGCCAGTCACCCGCAGGGGGGCCTTTTGAGAACTGAAGCTTTCTTT
TRBV7-9	-	TRBJ2-3	-	CASSDTDTQYF	TGTGCCAGCAGCGACACAGATACGCAGTATTTT
TRBV18	-	TRBJ1-1	-	CASRSGNTEAFF	TGTGCCAGCAGATCCGGGAACACTGAAGCTTTCTTT
TRBV2	-	TRBJ2-5	-	CATSPDMYQETQYF	TGTGCCACTAGCCCGGACATGTACCAAGAGACCCAGTACTTC
TRBV30	-	TRBJ1-2	-	CAWSGTSPNYGYTF	TGTGCCTGGAGTGGGACAAGTCCTAACTATGGCTACACCTTC
TRBV7-2	TRBD1	TRBJ2-7	-	CASSKEDRGSDEQYF	TGTGCCAGCAGCAAAGAAGACAGGGGGTCTGACGAGCAGTACTTC
TRBV4-3	TRBD1	TRBJ2-2	-	CASSQVGQGIAGELFF	TGCGCCAGCAGCCAAGTGGGACAGGGGATCGCCGGGGAGCTGTTTTTT
TRBV30	-	TRBJ1-1	-	CAWSGQENTEAFF	TGTGCCTGGAGTGGCCAAGAGAACACTGAAGCTTTCTTT
TRBV5-1	TRBD2	TRBJ2-1	-	CASSLGRRTSGGGSYNEQFF	TGCGCCAGCAGCTTGGGCAGGAGGACTAGCGGGGGAGGGTCCTACAATGAGCAGTTCTTC
TRBV15	TRBD2	TRBJ2-7	few	CATSRRVWTSGVSYEQYF	TGTGCCACCAGCAGAAGGGTATGGACTAGCGGGGTCTCCTACGAGCAGTACTTC
TRBV28	TRBD1	TRBJ1-1	-	CASTDRGSTTEAFF	TGTGCCAGCACGGACAGGGGTTCGACCACTGAAGCTTTCTTT
TRBV7-6	-	TRBJ2-5	-	CASSFWGAQYF	TGTGCCAGCAGCTTTTGGGGAGCCCAGTACTTC
TRBV5-4	TRBD1	TRBJ2-5	-	CASSPDRAETQYF	TGTGCCAGCAGCCCAGACAGGGCTGAGACCCAGTACTTC
TRBV19	TRBD1	TRBJ2-2	-	CASIRGQGAFGELFF	TGTGCCAGTATAAGGGGACAGGGGGCGTTCGGGGAGCTGTTTTTT
TRBV30	TRBD1	TRBJ2-2	-	CAWRGTGQGRAGELFF	TGTGCCTGGAGGGGGACGGGACAGGGGAGGGCCGGGGAGCTGTTTTTT
TRBV5-8	TRBD1	TRBJ1-4	-	CASSSRQGSEKLFF	TGTGCCAGCAGCTCCCGACAGGGGAGTGAAAAACTGTTTTTT
TRBV7-9	-	TRBJ1-1	few	CASSLGLSNTEAFF	TGTGCCAGCAGCTTGGGACTTTCGAACACTGAAGCTTTCTTT
TRBV10-3	-	TRBJ1-4	-	CAISEQSVATNEKLFF	TGTGCCATCAGTGAACAGTCGGTTGCAACTAATGAAAAACTGTTTTTT
TRBV7-9	TRBD2	TRBJ2-5	-	CASSQRWGGETQYF	TGTGCCAGCAGCCAGAGGTGGGGGGGAGAGACCCAGTACTTC
TRBV11-3	TRBD2	TRBJ2-3	few	CASSPGTSGRSDTQYF	TGTGCCAGCAGCCCCGGGACTAGCGGGAGGTCAGATACGCAGTATTTT
TRBV19	-	TRBJ2-6	-	CASSMRRGPRSGANVLTF	TGTGCCAGTAGTATGCGTAGAGGGCCCCGCTCTGGGGCCAACGTCCTGACTTTC
TRBV5-4	TRBD1	TRBJ2-2	-	CASSPGGSNTGELFF	TGTGCCAGCAGCCCAGGGGGCTCGAACACCGGGGAGCTGTTTTTT
TRBV30	-	TRBJ1-6	-	CAWSSSGGGSSYNSPLHF	TGTGCCTGGAGTTCTTCGGGAGGGGGGAGCTCCTATAATTCACCCCTCCACTTT
TRBV5-6	TRBD1	TRBJ2-7	-	CASSLAKGAVYEQYF	TGTGCCAGCAGCTTGGCCAAGGGGGCGGTCTACGAGCAGTACTTC
TRBV7-2	-	TRBJ2-1	-	CASSPRDNYNEQFF	TGTGCCAGCAGCCCCCGGGACAACTACAATGAGCAGTTCTTC